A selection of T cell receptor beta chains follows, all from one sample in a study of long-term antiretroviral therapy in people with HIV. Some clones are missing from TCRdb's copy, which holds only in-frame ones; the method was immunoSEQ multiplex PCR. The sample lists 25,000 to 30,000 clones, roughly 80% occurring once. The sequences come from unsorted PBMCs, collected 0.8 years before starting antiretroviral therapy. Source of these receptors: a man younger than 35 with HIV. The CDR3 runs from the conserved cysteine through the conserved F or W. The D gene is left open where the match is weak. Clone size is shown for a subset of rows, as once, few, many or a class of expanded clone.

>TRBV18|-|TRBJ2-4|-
TGTGCCAGCTCACCACAGGGAGACATTCAGTACTTC
CASSPQGDIQYF
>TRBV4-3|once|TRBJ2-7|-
TGCGCCAGCAGCCAAGATCTATCCGGGCCCGCCTACGAGCAGTACTTC
CASSQDLSGPAYEQYF
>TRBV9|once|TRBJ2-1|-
TGTGCCAGCAGCGTAGCTACGGAGGGCGCTTACAATGAGCAGTTCTTC
CASSVATEGAYNEQFF
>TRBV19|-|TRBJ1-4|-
TGTGCCAGTAGTAGGCAGGGAGGAGAAAAACTGTTTTTT
CASSRQGGEKLFF
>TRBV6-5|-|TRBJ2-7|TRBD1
TGTGCCAGCAGCCGCAGGGGGCGGGTCGAGCAGTACTTC
CASSRRGRVEQYF
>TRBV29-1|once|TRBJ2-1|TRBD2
TGCAGCGTTGAAAGGCGGGAGGGCGATGAGCAGTTCTTC
CSVERREGDEQFF
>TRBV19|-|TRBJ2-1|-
TGTGCCAGTAGTGCAATCGCTAGTCTCCACAATGAGCAGTTCTTC
CASSAIASLHNEQFF
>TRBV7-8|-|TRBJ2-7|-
TGTGCCAGCAGCTTAGCGGGAGCAGGGCCGTACGAGCAGTACTTC
CASSLAGAGPYEQYF
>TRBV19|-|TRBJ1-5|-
TGTGCCAGCGGGAGGGAGAGGGATCAGCCCCAGCATTTT
CASGRERDQPQHF
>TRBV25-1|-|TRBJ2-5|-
TGTGCCAGCAGTCCGAAGGGGGGGCGGGAGACCCAGTACTTC
CASSPKGGRETQYF
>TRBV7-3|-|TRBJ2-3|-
TGTGCCAGCAGCGAAGCCGCACTAGCTAGCACAGATACGCAGTATTTT
CASSEAALASTDTQYF
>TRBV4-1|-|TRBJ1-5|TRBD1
TGCGCCAGCAGCTACAACTGGGACAGGGTCTATAGCAATCAGCCCCAGCATTTT
CASSYNWDRVYSNQPQHF
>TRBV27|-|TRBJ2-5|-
TGTGCCAGCAGTTTAGTCAGCAGGGGAGAGACCCAGTACTTC
CASSLVSRGETQYF
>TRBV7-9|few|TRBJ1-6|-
TGTGCCAGCGTGGGGGGCGCGGACTATAATTCACCCCTCCACTTT
CASVGGADYNSPLHF
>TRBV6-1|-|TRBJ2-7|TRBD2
TGTGCCAGCAGTGCCCGGGGGGGAGTCGGGTACGAGCAGTACTTC
CASSARGGVGYEQYF
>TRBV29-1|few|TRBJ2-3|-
TGCAGCGTTGCAGGGGCCGGTGCAGATACGCAGTATTTT
CSVAGAGADTQYF
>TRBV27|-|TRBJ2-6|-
TGTGCCAGCAGTTTAACCCCCCTCCGGGACAAAAACCTCGGGGCCAACGTCCTGACTTTC
CASSLTPLRDKNLGANVLTF
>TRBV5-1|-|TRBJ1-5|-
TGCGCCAGCAGCTTGGACGTGGGGAATCAGCCCCAGCATTTT
CASSLDVGNQPQHF
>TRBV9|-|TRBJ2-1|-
TGTGCCAGCAGCGTAGCGAAATCTAGCCCGGGTGAGCAGTTCTTC
CASSVAKSSPGEQFF
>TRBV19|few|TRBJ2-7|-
TGTGCCAGTAGCCCGGACACCTCCTGGGAGCAGTACTTC
CASSPDTSWEQYF
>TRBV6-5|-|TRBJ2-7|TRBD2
TGTGCCAGCAGTTACTCTCGGGGGGGCCCCTACGAGCAGTACTTC
CASSYSRGGPYEQYF
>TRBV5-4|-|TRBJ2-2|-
TGTGCCAGCAGCTTGGGATTGCGGGATTCCACCGGGGAGCTGTTTTTT
CASSLGLRDSTGELFF
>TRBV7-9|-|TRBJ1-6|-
TGTGCCAGCACCAAAGGGGGGAGCTCCTATAATTCACCCCTCCACTTT
CASTKGGSSYNSPLHF
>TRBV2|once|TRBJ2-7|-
TGTGCCAGCAGTCGGACGGGCAGCTCCTACGAGCAGTACTTC
CASSRTGSSYEQYF
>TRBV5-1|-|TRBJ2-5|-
TGCGCCAGCAGCTTGGGTAGTGGGACCCAAGAGACCCAGTACTTC
CASSLGSGTQETQYF
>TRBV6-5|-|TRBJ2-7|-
TGTGCCAGCAGGGGTGACAGGCTTTCCTACGAGCAGTACTTC
CASRGDRLSYEQYF
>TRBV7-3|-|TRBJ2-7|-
TGTGCCAGCAGCTTGACACCATCCTACGAGCAGTACTTC
CASSLTPSYEQYF
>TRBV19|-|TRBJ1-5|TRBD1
TGTGCCAGTACCCTAGGGGGAGGACAGGGGGCCTATCAGCCCCAGCATTTT
CASTLGGGQGAYQPQHF
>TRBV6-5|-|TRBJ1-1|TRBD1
TGTGCCAGCCACGCAGGGGGAACGAACACTGAAGCTTTCTTT
CASHAGGTNTEAFF
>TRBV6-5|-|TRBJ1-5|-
TGTGCCAGCAGTCAGGGGTTTTTACAGCCCCAGCATTTT
CASSQGFLQPQHF
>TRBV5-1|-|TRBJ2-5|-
TGCGCCAGCAGCTTGGCGAGGATCGACAGACCCTTACAAGAGACCCAGTACTTC
CASSLARIDRPLQETQYF
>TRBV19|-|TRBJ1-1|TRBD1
TGTGCCAGTACCCCCGGGACAGGGCGATTCAACACTGAAGCTTTCTTT
CASTPGTGRFNTEAFF
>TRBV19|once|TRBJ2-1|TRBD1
TGTGCCAGTAGTGTTGACAGGGTCCGAGGGCAGTTCTTC
CASSVDRVRGQFF
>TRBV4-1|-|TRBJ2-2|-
TGCGCCAGCAGCCCCTTACCGGAAGGGGCGGGCACCGGGGAGCTGTTTTTT
CASSPLPEGAGTGELFF
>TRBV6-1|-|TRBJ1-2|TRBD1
TGTGCCAGCAACCCCACAGGGGAACGGGGCTACACCTTC
CASNPTGERGYTF
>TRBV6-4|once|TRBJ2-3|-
TGTGCCAGCAGTCCCTTCGGAGCCACAGATACGCAGTATTTT
CASSPFGATDTQYF
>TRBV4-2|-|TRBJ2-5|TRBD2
TGTGCCAGCAGCCAAGGAGCGGGGGGCGGGAGGGAGACCCAGTACTTC
CASSQGAGGGRETQYF
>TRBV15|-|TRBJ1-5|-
TGTGCCACCAGCAGAGATCAGGGTAATCAGCCCCAGCATTTT
CATSRDQGNQPQHF
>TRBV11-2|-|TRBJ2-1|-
TGTGCCAGCAGCTTTCATAGGGTCAATGAGCAGTTCTTC
CASSFHRVNEQFF
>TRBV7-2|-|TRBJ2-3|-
TGTGCCAGCAGCTTCCAACGGGGGGCCGGCACAGATACGCAGTATTTT
CASSFQRGAGTDTQYF
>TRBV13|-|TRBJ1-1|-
TGTGCCAGCAGCCGGACCCCAAGACGAATGAACACTGAAGCTTTCTTT
CASSRTPRRMNTEAFF